This T cell receptor (beta chain) was found in a study of CXCR3-negative and CXCR3-positive naive CD8 T cells. Findings and limits, study-wide: Hydrophobicity was higher for TRB CDR3s found in CXCR3-positive naive cells than in CXCR3-negative naive cells.

The libraries of TRB cDNA were constructed through 5' RACE using UMI labels. TCRdb re-called the 5' RACE reads and catalogs CDR3 proteins one per entry, DNA excluded. In all, the sample yields 120,000 to 150,000 distinct CDR3 sequences. About this clonotype itself: What it binds is not known.

Germline V gene data show CDR1 as ENHRY and CDR2 as SYGVKD. The CDR3 sequence is 15 residues long. Material for sequencing was naive CXCR3+ CD8+ T cells from blood. Stated subset: CD45RO-CCR7+CD27+CD95- naive CD8+ T cells expressing CXCR3 (TNR3+). This chain links TRBV10-3 with TRBJ2-2; TCRdb's assignment of TRBD2 cannot be checked, as there is no DNA. The receptor was isolated from a human donor in good health. Some clones in this sample may be carry-over from other donors' samples. The CDR3 region is CATQGWEDPTGELFF.